This passage covers 32 T cell receptor beta chains from one sample sequenced in a study of cytomegalovirus exposure and HLA in healthy donors. 60 Vbeta and 13 Jbeta primers were used in PCR. Method: immunoSEQ multiplex PCR; TCRdb's copy keeps in-frame clones and lacks some. The sample shows around 130,000 clones, roughly 62% of them seen only once. Sequenced input: PBMCs. The receptor set was obtained from a young man in good health and CMV-seropositive.

The chain employs TRBV7-3 and TRBJ2-1; TRBD2 matches 7 bases. Germline V gives CDR1 SGHTA, CDR2 FQGTGA. The V segment lost 5 bases and the J segment 7 bases; nucleotides outside the gene matches: 14. The CDR3 is made up of 16 amino acids. This CDR3 reads CASSLVGGSIQNEQFF. The CDR3 DNA reads TGTGCCAGCAGCCTGGTTGGCGGGAGCATACAAAATGAGCAGTTCTTC. Drawing the rest from reference TRBV7-3 and TRBJ2-1, the complete variable domain is GAGVSQTPSNKVTEKGKYVELRCDPISGHTALYWYRQSLGQGPEFLIYFQGTGAADDSGLPNDRFFAVRPEGSVSTLKIQRTERGDSAVYLCASSLVGGSIQNEQFFGPGTRLTVL.

This chain connects TRBV5-5 to TRBJ2-6, with D unresolved. This CDR3 comprises 14 residues. Germline V gene data show CDR1 as SGHKS and CDR2 as YYEKEE (reference sequence). The V end was cut by 3 bases, the J end by 0 bases, with 4 bases between. DNA of the CDR3: TGTGCCAGCAGCTCGTCCTCTGGGGCCAACGTCCTGACTTTC. Its protein product is CASSSSSGANVLTF.

This chain joins TRBV7-3 and TRBJ2-1, with D possibly matching TRBD2 (6 bases). This CDR3 is 18 amino acids long. Trimming stripped 5 bases from V and 0 bases from J, with 20 bases between. Germline loops: CDR1 SGHTA, CDR2 FQGTGA. CDR3 protein: CASSLGGGPDRSYNEQFF. The DNA for the CDR3 is TGTGCCAGCAGCCTAGGAGGAGGGCCCGATCGCTCCTACAATGAGCAGTTCTTC.

V gene TRBV9 combines with J gene TRBJ2-7; a possible D gene is TRBD2 (5 bases). Germline V gene lookup returns CDR1 SGDLS and CDR2 YYNGEE. CDR3 size: 13 residues. Trimming stripped 2 bases from V and 7 bases from J, with 13 bases between. The CDR3 here is CASSVVGVGEQYF. As DNA, the CDR3 is TGTGCCAGCAGCGTGGTGGGAGTTGGAGAGCAGTACTTC.

This clone was seen just once. The rearrangement uses TRBV7-8 and TRBJ1-4; maybe TRBD1 (5 bases). This CDR3 comprises 15 residues. The germline V gene has CDR1 SGHVS and CDR2 FQNEAQ. The germline V and J ends were trimmed by 1 base and 5 bases, with 11 bases remaining between them. CDR3 residues: CASSLGVGHNEKLFF. The DNA for the CDR3 is TGTGCCAGCAGCTTAGGAGTGGGGCACAATGAAAAACTGTTTTTT.

The J gene is TRBJ2-1, the V gene TRBV2; tentatively, D is TRBD2 (6 bases). CDR1 is SNHLY and CDR2 is FYNNEI in the germline V gene. The CDR3 length is 13 residues. The ends were cut back, 7 bases at V and 5 bases at J, with 12 bases in the middle. The CDR3: CASKGGSNNEQFF. The CDR3 DNA is TGTGCCAGCAAGGGAGGAAGTAACAATGAGCAGTTCTTC.

The CDR3 nucleotides are TGTGCCAGCAGCTTATCTCCTAGCGGGAGTAGGGGCGGGGAGCTGTTTTTT. The encoded protein is CASSLSPSGSRGGELFF. This chain connects TRBV7-3 to TRBJ2-2; 10 bases are shared with TRBD2. The V and J ends lost 2 bases and 7 bases, in that order; junction bases with no gene match: 10. Germline loops: CDR1 SGHTA, CDR2 FQGTGA. The CDR3 runs 17 residues.

This chain connects TRBV5-6 to TRBJ2-5; TRBD2 matches at 8 bases. Losses at the gene ends were 0 bases for V and 5 bases for J; bases not matched to a gene: 12. The CDR3 covers 17 residues. Germline V lookup: CDR1 SGHDT, CDR2 YYEEEE. Written as DNA, the CDR3 is TGTGCCAGCAGCTTGGTGAGGAGCGGGAGAAGTTTTGAGACCCAGTACTTC. It is translated as CASSLVRSGRSFETQYF.

This chain joins TRBV6-5 and TRBJ1-1; 10 bases line up with TRBD1. There are 14 residues in the CDR3. The germline gives CDR1 MNHEY, CDR2 SVGAGI. Unmatched junction bases numbered 10, after V lost 8 bases and J lost 7 bases. CDR3 region: CASRLATGGLEAFF. CDR3 in DNA: TGTGCCAGCCGTCTGGCGACAGGGGGCCTTGAAGCTTTCTTT.

This chain joins TRBV2 and TRBJ1-5, with D unclear. The CDR3 length is 14 residues. V was trimmed by 3 bases and J by 2 bases, leaving 8 bases between them. Germline CDR1 and CDR2: SNHLY and FYNNEI. The CDR3 region is CASSEFRGNQPQHF. The DNA of the CDR3 is TGTGCCAGCAGTGAGTTCCGCGGCAATCAGCCCCAGCATTTT.

This chain uses TRBV7-3 with TRBJ2-3; 11 bases align to TRBD2. V dropped 4 bases and J dropped 5; count of bases not matched to a gene: 8. CDR3 length: 16 residues. The V gene's germline CDR1 is SGHTA and CDR2 FQGTGA. In DNA, the CDR3 is TGTGCCAGCAGCTCCGGGACTAGCGGCCAAGGAGATACGCAGTATTTT. Translated: CASSSGTSGQGDTQYF.

This clone was seen only a few times. The chain recombines TRBV5-4 with TRBJ2-5; TRBD1 might be the D (5 bases). The germline V and J ends were trimmed by 4 bases and 1 base, with 8 bases remaining between them. Germline values: CDR1 SGHNT, CDR2 YYREEE (reference sequence). The CDR3 length is 13 residues. CDR3 protein: CASSLTVQETQYF. CDR3 nucleotide sequence: TGTGCCAGCAGCCTGACAGTCCAAGAGACCCAGTACTTC.

On this clone itself: Germline and junction disagree at one end, which may indicate a read error. Other nucleotide sequences from this sample produce the same CDR3. The rearrangement joins TRBV9 to TRBJ2-1, with 10 nucleotides matching TRBD1. The CDR3 has 17 amino acids. Germline V gene lookup returns CDR1 SGDLS and CDR2 YYNGEE. The CDR3 spells CASSVGSGTGDYNEQFF. The CDR3 nucleotides are TGTGCCAGTAGCGTCGGATCCGGGACAGGGGATTACAATGAGCAGTTCTTC. The full variable domain, with the rest looked up from reference TRBV9 and TRBJ2-1, is DSGVTQTPKHLITATGQRVTLRCSPRSGDLSVYWYQQSLDQGLQFLIQYYNGEERAKGNILERFSAQQFPDLHSELNLSSLELGDSALYFCASSVGSGTGDYNEQFFGPGTRLTVL.

The chain joins TRBV11-2 to TRBJ1-1; D is uncertain. The CDR3 loop spans 15 amino acids. The V end was cut by 1 base, the J end by 1 base, with 10 bases between. The germline gives CDR1 SGHAT, CDR2 FQNNGV. The CDR3 is CASSLALGRNTEAFF. The CDR3, as DNA: TGTGCCAGCAGCTTAGCCCTAGGGAGGAACACTGAAGCTTTCTTT. The complete variable domain, with remaining parts taken from reference TRBV11-2 and TRBJ1-1, reads EAGVAQSPRYKIIEKRQSVAFWCNPISGHATLYWYQQILGQGPKLLIQFQNNGVVDDSQLPKDRFSAERLKGVDSTLKIQPAKLEDSAVYLCASSLALGRNTEAFFGQGTRLTVV.

This clone has just a few counts. The chain combines TRBV28 with TRBJ2-2, with 12 bases identical to TRBD2. The V gene end was trimmed by 7 bases and the J gene end by 4 bases; junction bases not matched to a gene: 16. This CDR3 comprises 19 residues. The germline V gene has CDR1 MDHEN and CDR2 SYDVKM. This chain's CDR3 is CASNPTSGRSGASTGELFF. The CDR3 DNA reads as TGTGCCAGCAATCCGACTAGCGGGAGATCGGGTGCGAGCACCGGGGAGCTGTTTTTT. Drawing the rest from reference TRBV28 and TRBJ2-2, the complete variable domain is DVKVTQSSRYLVKRTGEKVFLECVQDMDHENMFWYRQDPGLGLRLIYFSYDVKMKEKGDIPEGYSVSREKKERFSLILESASTNQTSMYLCASNPTSGRSGASTGELFFGEGSRLTVL.

This clone was picked up a small number of times. J is TRBJ1-1 and V is TRBV5-6; D gene unclear. Per the germline V gene, CDR1 is SGHDT and CDR2 is YYEEEE. Trimming removed 3 bases at V and 3 bases at J, with 12 bases between. This CDR3 is built from 14 residues. The CDR3, as DNA: TGTGCCAGCAGCTGGCCCAGCCGGGACACTGAAGCTTTCTTT. Translating it yields CASSWPSRDTEAFF.

The V and J genes are TRBV29-1 and TRBJ1-1, with D perhaps TRBD1 (5 bases). CDR1 is SQVTM, CDR2 ANQGSEA, per germline. This CDR3 spans 14 amino acids. In nucleotides, the CDR3 is TGCAGTTCTCTCGGGGGGGGAGGGAACACTGAAGCTTTCTTT. As protein: CSSLGGGGNTEAFF.

The CDR3 reads CASRVVLAGVNEQFF. CDR3 sequence (DNA): TGCGCCAGCAGGGTGGTACTAGCGGGAGTAAATGAGCAGTTCTTC. This rearrangement joins TRBV5-1 to TRBJ2-1; 11 bases agree with TRBD2. The CDR3 sequence is 15 residues long. J lost 7 bases, V lost 5 bases, and 8 bases had no gene match. Germline V lookup: CDR1 SGHRS, CDR2 YFSETQ.

The V and J genes are TRBV6-5 and TRBJ2-1; the match to TRBD1 covers 11 bases. CDR3 length: 15 residues. Germline V gene data show CDR1 as MNHEY and CDR2 as SVGAGI. The trim removed 6 bases at V and 7 bases at J, leaving 8 bases unmatched. The CDR3 sequence: CASRSGQGAGNEQFF. Written as DNA, the CDR3 is TGTGCCAGCAGATCCGGACAGGGGGCGGGTAATGAGCAGTTCTTC.

The gene calls are TRBV4-2 and TRBJ2-1; no clear D. CDR1 is LGHNA, CDR2 YNFKEQ, per germline. The V end was cut by 0 bases, the J end by 7 bases, with 4 bases between. The CDR3 extends over 12 amino acids. The CDR3: CASSQEENEQFF. CDR3 coding DNA: TGTGCCAGCAGCCAAGAGGAGAATGAGCAGTTCTTC.

The rearrangement uses TRBV5-6 and TRBJ2-5; 7 positions match TRBD2. Germline V gene lookup returns CDR1 SGHDT and CDR2 YYEEEE. The CDR3 totals 14 residues. The trim removed 3 bases at V and 13 bases at J, leaving 15 bases unmatched. The CDR3 DNA is TGTGCCAGCAGCTCCGGACTAGTTATTGGGGAATGGTACTTC. Translated: CASSSGLVIGEWYF.

The chain is built from TRBV2 and TRBJ1-1; no definite D call. Germline CDR1 reads SNHLY; CDR2 reads FYNNEI. With 2 bases removed from V and 13 bases from J, the gap between germline ends came to 14 bases. The CDR3 consists of 12 residues. The CDR3 region is CASSELSSEDFF. CDR3 in DNA: TGTGCCAGCAGTGAATTGTCCTCCGAGGATTTCTTT. Supplemented by reference TRBV2 and TRBJ1-1, the full variable domain reads EPEVTQTPSHQVTQMGQEVILRCVPISNHLYFYWYRQILGQKVEFLVSFYNNEISEKSEIFDDQFSVERPDGSNFTLKIRSTKLEDSAMYFCASSELSSEDFFGQGTRLTVV.

This clone has just a few counts. The CDR3 DNA reads TGTGCCAGCAGAGTCGGGGGGAGTCGGGGCTACACCTTC. This codes for CASRVGGSRGYTF. The V gene is TRBV27, the J gene TRBJ1-2; TRBD1 is a possible D gene (5 bases). V lost 6 bases, J lost 8 bases, and 16 bases lay in between. Germline V CDR1 and CDR2: MNHEY, SMNVEV (reference sequence). The CDR3 sequence is 13 residues long.

This chain joins TRBV11-3 and TRBJ2-3; 11 nucleotides align to TRBD2. The CDR3 consists of 14 residues. Germline CDR1 is SGHNT and CDR2 is YENEEA. V gave up 5 bases and J gave up 5 bases; unmatched junction bases: 3. The CDR3 DNA is TGTGCCAGCAGCCCCGGACTAGCGGGAGATACGCAGTATTTT. It specifies CASSPGLAGDTQYF.

The CDR3 region has the DNA TGTGCCCAAAAGAGGCCCAAGGAAGCTTTCTTT. This codes for CAQKRPKEAFF. V usage is TRBV5-3 and J usage is TRBJ1-1; D uncertain. TRBV5-3 is placed among ORFs of uncertain function. V dropped 10 bases and J dropped 8 bases, with 15 bases sitting between them. The CDR3 covers 11 residues.

This clone showed up just a few times. The chain links TRBV6-5 to TRBJ2-5, with D possibly being TRBD1 (6 bases). Germline values: CDR1 MNHEY, CDR2 SVGAGI. The CDR3 is made up of 14 amino acids. V shed 0 bases and J shed 1 base, with 6 bases lying between them. This CDR3 is CASSYSGAQETQYF. CDR3 nucleotides: TGTGCCAGCAGTTACTCGGGGGCCCAAGAGACCCAGTACTTC.

The chain combines TRBV13 with TRBJ1-1; D is ambiguous. The germline V gene has CDR1 PRHDT and CDR2 FYEKMQ (reference sequence). The CDR3 has 16 residues. V shed 4 bases and J shed 5 bases, with 20 bases lying between them. The CDR3, as DNA: TGTGCCAGCAGCTCCACTTATATCCAGAGGAGGACTGAAGCTTTCTTT. It translates to CASSSTYIQRRTEAFF.

V is TRBV7-8 and J is TRBJ1-1; D is unresolved. Trimming took off 5 bases at V and 5 bases at J, with 9 bases between the two ends. The CDR3 spans 12 residues. Germline CDR1 SGHVS, CDR2 FQNEAQ. The CDR3 nucleotides read TGTGCCAGCAGCCACCTCGCGACTGAAGCTTTCTTT. Translation gives CASSHLATEAFF.

This sequence joins TRBV12-5 and TRBJ2-7; TRBD1 agrees at 8 bases. From germline, CDR1 is LGHNT and CDR2 FRNRAP. The CDR3 loop spans 14 amino acids. The V and J ends lost 3 bases and 2 bases, in that order; junction bases with no gene match: 3. The CDR3 nucleotides read TGTGCTAGTGGTTTCGGACAGGGAGCCTACGAGCAGTACTTC. This translates into CASGFGQGAYEQYF.

J is TRBJ2-7 and V is TRBV6-6; TRBD1 agrees at 10 bases. The V gene end was trimmed by 0 bases and the J gene end by 6 bases; junction bases not matched to a gene: 2. The V gene's germline CDR1 is MNHNY and CDR2 SVGAGI (reference sequence). This CDR3 region has 14 residues. The CDR3 nucleotides read TGTGCCAGCAGTTACTCGACAGGGGGCGCCGAGCAGTACTTC. Translation: CASSYSTGGAEQYF.

This chain joins TRBV28 and TRBJ2-7; 10 bases fit TRBD2. In germline, CDR1 is MDHEN, CDR2 SYDVKM. The J segment lost 3 bases and the V segment lost 8 bases, leaving 10 bases of the junction unmatched. There are 15 residues in the CDR3. The CDR3 DNA is TGTGCCAGCCTAGCGGGAGCACACGCCAACTACGAGCAGTACTTC. Its protein is CASLAGAHANYEQYF.

The chain combines TRBV2 with TRBJ1-1, with D uncertain. The germline V gene encodes CDR1 SNHLY and CDR2 FYNNEI. This CDR3 has 11 amino acids. V was trimmed by 4 bases and J by 7 bases, leaving 7 bases between them. The CDR3 coding sequence is TGTGCCAGCAGTGGGTACAGTGAAGCTTTCTTT. This codes for CASSGYSEAFF.